The next 14 T cell receptor beta chains were all read from a single sample in a study of blood T cell repertoires in COVID-19 (dated by TCRdb to the early 2020s). Libraries were constructed by the immunoSEQ multiplex PCR assay. Imported from immuneACCESS, the table was reduced by TCRdb to in-frame sequences with V and J called. These copies leave out some clones; in studies compared against another copy, an unresolved V gene accounts for under half, and the cause of the remainder is not known. The sample contains fewer than 200,000 clones, 83% of them found a single time. Together, the top ten hold 4.4% of the sample. The sample comprised PBMCs or T cells enriched from blood (not recorded which). The origin of the receptors is a woman aged 45-65 years who had recovered from COVID-19.

The gene calls are TRBV5-1 and TRBJ2-3; possible D gene TRBD1, 5 bases. The CDR3 spans 15 residues. V lost 5 bases and J 1 base, leaving 14 bases between the germline ends. Germline CDR1 is SGHRS and CDR2 is YFSETQ. This CDR3 reads CASRDLKGGTDTQYF. In nucleotides, the CDR3 is TGCGCCAGCAGAGATCTCAAAGGGGGCACAGATACGCAGTATTTT.

This chain connects TRBV27 to TRBJ1-6, with D hard to call. The CDR3 totals 11 residues. The germline V gene encodes CDR1 MNHEY and CDR2 SMNVEV (reference sequence). V was clipped by 2 bases and J by 11 bases, with 4 bases between them. CDR3: CASSLITPLHF. The CDR3 coding sequence is TGTGCCAGCAGTTTAATTACACCCCTCCACTTT.

The rearrangement joins TRBV5-5 to TRBJ2-5; 8 bases line up with TRBD1. Germline V gene data show CDR1 as SGHKS and CDR2 as YYEKEE (reference sequence). Trimming at V came to 2 bases and at J to 5 bases, leaving 11 bases not matched to a gene. The CDR3 runs 16 residues. DNA of the CDR3: TGTGCCAGCAGCTTCACAGGGGGTGGGTCGTTGGAGACCCAGTACTTC. Translating it yields CASSFTGGGSLETQYF.

The V and J genes are TRBV15 and TRBJ1-5, with TRBD1 as a possible D gene (6 bases). Germline CDR1 is LNHNV and CDR2 is YYDKDF (reference sequence). The V end lost 4 bases, the J end lost 15 bases, and 16 bases lay between the germline ends. The CDR3 sequence is 12 residues long. The CDR3 is CATSTSFGRGHF. The CDR3 nucleotides are TGTGCCACCAGCACAAGTTTCGGCAGGGGGCATTTT.

This clone was seen a single time. This chain joins TRBV7-9 and TRBJ1-6; D gene unclear. CDR3 length: 16 residues. Germline CDR1 SEHNR, CDR2 FQNEAQ (reference sequence). The V gene lost 3 bases and the J gene lost 0 bases, with 9 bases spanning the gap. In DNA form, the CDR3 reads TGTGCCAGCAGCTTGGAACAGAGCTCCTATAATTCACCCCTCCACTTT. It yields the protein CASSLEQSSYNSPLHF.

The rearrangement links TRBV27 to TRBJ2-3; 12 nucleotides line up with TRBD2. V lost 10 bases and J lost 7; bases outside the gene matches: 9. CDR1 is MNHEY, CDR2 SMNVEV, per germline (reference sequence). The CDR3 runs 14 residues. CDR3 in amino acids: CATATSGRWYTQYF. DNA for the CDR3: TGTGCCACCGCGACTAGCGGGAGATGGTATACGCAGTATTTT.

The V gene is TRBV6-5, the J gene TRBJ1-1; D perhaps matches TRBD1 (6 bases). Looked up from germline, CDR1 is MNHEY and CDR2 is SVGAGI. V was cut by 1 base and J by 0 bases, with 9 bases left in between. This CDR3 has 15 amino acids. The CDR3 reads CASSYFTGLNTEAFF. For the CDR3, the DNA is TGTGCCAGCAGTTACTTCACAGGGTTGAACACTGAAGCTTTCTTT.

This chain connects TRBV7-8 to TRBJ2-6; D may be TRBD1 (5 bases). The CDR3 contains 16 residues. Germline assignment: CDR1 SGHVS and CDR2 FQNEAQ. V was cut by 1 base and J by 4 bases, with 11 bases left in between. This CDR3 reads CASSLGGLLGANVLTF. CDR3 sequence (DNA): TGTGCCAGCAGCTTAGGGGGCTTGTTGGGGGCCAACGTCCTGACTTTC.

The chain employs TRBV7-9 and TRBJ1-1; D not certain. The length of the CDR3 is 13 residues. The germline V and J ends were trimmed by 5 bases and 3 bases, with 10 bases remaining between them. CDR1 SEHNR and CDR2 FQNEAQ come from the germline V gene (reference sequence). The CDR3 DNA reads as TGTGCCAGCAGCGCCCCGCGGGACACTGAAGCTTTCTTT. Its protein is CASSAPRDTEAFF.

The gene calls are TRBV28 and TRBJ2-7; D call uncertain. The V end lost 5 bases, the J end lost 12 bases, and 17 bases lay between the germline ends. The germline V gene has CDR1 MDHEN and CDR2 SYDVKM. The CDR3 contains 12 residues. CDR3 sequence (DNA): TGTGCCAGCAGTCCCCCGAGTCTGCTCTTGTACGTC. It is translated as CASSPPSLLLYV.

The count of this clone is one. The chain joins TRBV25-1 to TRBJ1-1; tentative D call: TRBD1 (5 bases). With 3 bases removed from V and 4 bases from J, the gap between germline ends came to 15 bases. The CDR3 covers 15 residues. The V gene's germline CDR1 is MGHDK and CDR2 SYGVNS. CDR3 bases: TGTGCCAGCAGTGAGTTTGGTGGGGGGGGCACTGAAGCTTTCTTT. Its protein product is CASSEFGGGGTEAFF. The whole variable domain, filled in from reference TRBV25-1 and TRBJ1-1, reads EADIYQTPRYLVIGTGKKITLECSQTMGHDKMYWYQQDPGMELHLIHYSYGVNSTEKGDLSSESTVSRIRTEHFPLTLESARPSHTSQYLCASSEFGGGGTEAFFGQGTRLTVV.

This chain uses TRBV7-2 with TRBJ1-1, with D uncertain. V dropped 4 bases and J dropped 0 bases, with 15 bases sitting between them. In germline, CDR1 is SGHTA, CDR2 FQGNSA. The CDR3 consists of 16 residues. Here the CDR3 DNA reads TGTGCCAGCAGCTCTACCTTGACGGGAATGAACACTGAAGCTTTCTTT. Protein product: CASSSTLTGMNTEAFF.

The rearrangement links TRBV5-4 to TRBJ2-2; tentatively, D is TRBD2 (5 bases). Trimming pared 4 bases from V and 6 bases from J, leaving 13 bases between. Germline lookup yields CDR1 SGHNT and CDR2 YYREEE (reference sequence). This CDR3 comprises 14 residues. CDR3 nucleotide sequence: TGTGCCAGCAGCCATAATCAGGACTCCGGGGAGCTGTTTTTT. It is translated as CASSHNQDSGELFF. Complete variable domain (other parts from reference TRBV5-4 and TRBJ2-2): ETGVTQSPTHLIKTRGQQVTLRCSSQSGHNTVSWYQQALGQGPQFIFQYYREEENGRGNFPPRFSGLQFPNYSSELNVNALELDDSALYLCASSHNQDSGELFFGEGSRLTVL.

J is TRBJ2-1 and V is TRBV9, with 11 bases matching TRBD2. This CDR3 region has 16 residues. V lost 3 bases to trimming and J lost 7 bases; unmatched junction nucleotides: 9. Germline-derived CDR1 and CDR2 are SGDLS and YYNGEE. This CDR3 is CASSAPGTSGSNEQFF. CDR3 sequence (DNA): TGTGCCAGCAGCGCCCCCGGGACTAGCGGTTCAAATGAGCAGTTCTTC.